The entry below describes one T cell receptor (beta chain). Its cognate antigen has yet to be identified. The record has no base qualities; no much larger clone is one base away. The immunoSEQ Assay, a bias-controlled multiplex PCR, was used to amplify TCRbeta CDR3 regions from genomic DNA. The study's own analysis went as follows. Nucleated cell counts per sample were estimated from amplification of reference gene primers within the assay. To quantify the absolute abundance of each unique TCRbeta CDR3 rearrangement, sequence reads were collapsed and filtered. For each sample, productive Simpson clonality was calculated as the square root of Simpson's diversity index over productive rearrangements. Entries here come from immuneACCESS through TCRdb and include only in-frame sequences with V and J called. Some clones fail to appear in such tables; in the studies checked, an unresolved V gene covers under half of the shortfall, and the cause of the remainder is unknown. The V and J calls and clone size are taken from that table; D and trimming were inferred from the DNA. A total of under 300,000 clones appear in this sample, 85% of them only once. The ten top clones hold 5.5% to 8% of the sample.

The data belong to a study of blood T cell repertoires in COVID-19 (dated by TCRdb to about 2020). Context from the whole study: Samples covering the acute and convalescent phases of COVID-19 were provided by collaborators in the United States, Italy and Spain. Sample metadata almost always included a de-identified subject ID, COVID-19 status, age in years and sex. The prospective study material was composed of cDNA or gDNA derived from T cells, B-cell-depleted T cells, or PBMCs. The repertoires were released in a freely available public database meant as a resource for research on the immune response to SARS-CoV-2. Deeply sampled blood TCRbeta repertoires from subjects exposed to, actively infected with, or recovered from COVID-19 were included in the dataset. The samples were drawn from the first 160 participants of the ongoing ImmuneRACE study and from 950 to 1,500 subjects provided by 6 global collaborators. Where HLA class I and class II types were available, the types were taken from metadata supplied by the sample provider, not from assay-based typing. Study-wide findings and limitations: How much clinical and demographic metadata was included differed by source and by participant, and the metadata was provided uncurated.

Whole blood was collected in K2EDTA tubes by collaborating institutions according to the institutions' own protocols. For TCRbeta analysis, collaborator samples were shipped as frozen whole blood, as isolated PBMCs, or as DNA extracted from either sample type. Via the germline V gene, CDR1 is SGDLS and CDR2 YYNGEE. At the junction V is shortened by 2 bases and J by 1 base; bases outside the gene matches: 18. From cysteine to phenylalanine, the CDR3 is 20 amino acids long. Just CDR3 DNA is preserved here, 60 bases in frame from base 1. The TCR sequence derives from a woman aged 55-75 years with active or convalescent COVID-19. The chain is encoded by TRBV9 joined to TRBJ2-5; a stretch of 9 junction bases matches TRBD2. Sequenced input: peripheral blood. The DNA sequence follows: TGTGCCAGCAGCGTCCACAGCAGCGTAGATCGAGCGGGAGGCCAAGAGACCCAGTACTTC. It specifies CASSVHSSVDRAGGQETQYF.